The 17 T cell receptor beta chains listed next were all sequenced from one sample in a study of T cell responses to AZD1222 COVID-19 vaccine. Measured with immunoSEQ multiplex PCR; TCRdb has only the in-frame clones, and not every one. This sample has about 180,000 clones, with 85% to 90% found just once. This material consisted of peripheral blood, taken on day 0 of AZD1222 vaccination. All receptors come from an adult in good health.

The chain employs TRBV27 and TRBJ1-5, with unresolved D. Germline CDR1 MNHEY, CDR2 SMNVEV (reference sequence). Trimming pared 6 bases from V and 5 bases from J, leaving 11 bases between. The CDR3 runs to 13 residues. The CDR3 coding sequence is TGTGCCAGCAGACCCTATTTGGATCAGCCCCAGCATTTT. Encoded protein: CASRPYLDQPQHF.

The rearrangement links TRBV19 to TRBJ1-2, with D possibly TRBD1 on 5 matching bases. Germline V lookup: CDR1 LNHDA, CDR2 SQIVND (reference sequence). V was trimmed by 3 bases and J by 4 bases, leaving 18 bases between them. This CDR3 is built from 16 residues. The CDR3 DNA is TGTGCCAGTAGTATCGGCCTCCCCGGGGGGGGCTATGGCTACACCTTC. It encodes CASSIGLPGGGYGYTF.

The chain joins TRBV7-9 to TRBJ2-7; TRBD1 matches 7 bases. Germline CDR1 and CDR2: SEHNR and FQNEAQ (reference sequence). J was trimmed by 6 bases and V by 1 base; bases with no gene match: 6. The CDR3 has 14 amino acids. This CDR3 reads CASSLDRGAREQYF. CDR3 DNA: TGTGCCAGCAGCTTAGACAGGGGCGCCCGCGAGCAGTACTTC.

This rearrangement joins TRBV27 to TRBJ1-2, with D possibly being TRBD1 (6 bases). The CDR3 runs 14 residues. The V gene lost 7 bases and the J gene lost 6 bases, with 18 bases spanning the gap. From germline, CDR1 is MNHEY and CDR2 SMNVEV (reference sequence). Here the CDR3 reads CASTRVGGGHGYTF. CDR3 DNA sequence: TGTGCCAGCACCCGAGTCGGGGGCGGGCATGGCTACACCTTC.

The V gene is TRBV5-1, the J gene TRBJ2-7; the D gene is possibly TRBD2 (6 bases). Trimming removed 2 bases at V and 5 bases at J, with 20 bases between. The CDR3 totals 16 residues. Germline loops: CDR1 SGHRS, CDR2 YFSETQ. The CDR3 loop reads CASSFWRDRKVDEQYF. CDR3 bases: TGCGCCAGCAGCTTTTGGCGGGACCGCAAAGTCGACGAGCAGTACTTC.

The rearrangement links TRBV2 to TRBJ2-3, with D unresolved. This CDR3 region has 13 residues. Germline V lookup: CDR1 SNHLY, CDR2 FYNNEI. V lost 6 bases and J 0 bases, leaving 7 bases between the germline ends. The CDR3 coding sequence is TGTGCCAGCAGGATACTAAGCACAGATACGCAGTATTTT. Translation: CASRILSTDTQYF. The variable domain in full, completed from reference TRBV2 and TRBJ2-3, reads EPEVTQTPSHQVTQMGQEVILRCVPISNHLYFYWYRQILGQKVEFLVSFYNNEISEKSEIFDDQFSVERPDGSNFTLKIRSTKLEDSAMYFCASRILSTDTQYFGPGTRLTVL.

This rearrangement joins TRBV5-1 to TRBJ2-3; 8 nucleotides match TRBD1. V shed 4 bases and J 1 base; nucleotides not matched to a gene: 5. This CDR3 region has 15 residues. The germline gives CDR1 SGHRS, CDR2 YFSETQ. CDR3 amino acids: CASSRTGSGTDTQYF. The CDR3 nucleotides read TGCGCCAGCAGCCGGACAGGGTCGGGCACAGATACGCAGTATTTT.

The chain is built from TRBV7-2 and TRBJ1-5; the match to TRBD1 covers 7 bases. The germline CDR1 and CDR2 sequences are SGHTA and FQGNSA. This CDR3 has 13 amino acids. The V and J ends lost 1 base and 9 bases, in that order; junction bases with no gene match: 3. CDR3 bases: TGTGCCAGCAGCTTAGGGACAGGAGGGCCCCAGCATTTT. Residues: CASSLGTGGPQHF.

The chain combines TRBV19 with TRBJ2-2, with 7 bases identical to TRBD1. V shed 6 bases, J shed 4 bases, and the junction held 5 bases outside the gene matches. CDR3 length: 14 residues. Germline V gives CDR1 LNHDA, CDR2 SQIVND (reference sequence). In DNA, the CDR3 is TGTGCCAGTAGAGAGGGGGCGTCCACCGGGGAGCTGTTTTTT. The encoded protein is CASREGASTGELFF.

This chain joins TRBV12-5 and TRBJ2-7, with D uncertain. V gave up 2 bases and J gave up 4 bases, with 12 bases separating them. This CDR3 spans 14 amino acids. Germline lookup yields CDR1 LGHNT and CDR2 FRNRAP. Here the CDR3 DNA reads TGTGCTAGTGGTTTGCCACCACCCCCTTACGAGCAGTACTTC. Translated, it gives CASGLPPPPYEQYF.

For the CDR3, the DNA is TGTGCCAGCAGCTTTGGTAGGCAGGGCTACACCGGGGAGCTGTTTTTT. Translated, it gives CASSFGRQGYTGELFF. This chain links TRBV5-5 with TRBJ2-2; weak D call: TRBD1 (5 bases). Trimming took off 2 bases at V and 3 bases at J, with 14 bases between the two ends. The CDR3 spans 16 residues. Germline V gene data show CDR1 as SGHKS and CDR2 as YYEKEE (reference sequence).

V is TRBV10-3 and J is TRBJ1-6, with D perhaps TRBD1 (6 bases). The V end was cut by 4 bases, the J end by 7 bases, with 11 bases between. The V gene's germline CDR1 is ENHRY and CDR2 SYGVKD. The CDR3 is 14 residues long. The CDR3 loop is CAISALQGNSPLHF. In DNA form, the CDR3 reads TGTGCCATCAGTGCCCTCCAGGGGAATTCACCCCTCCACTTT.

The chain recombines TRBV27 with TRBJ2-2; 12 nucleotides line up with TRBD2. V shed 5 bases, J shed 5 bases, and the junction held 12 bases outside the gene matches. In germline, CDR1 is MNHEY, CDR2 SMNVEV (reference sequence). The CDR3 is made up of 18 amino acids. CDR3 amino acids: CASSPNRLAGAGTGELFF. The CDR3, as DNA: TGTGCCAGCAGTCCCAACAGACTAGCGGGGGCAGGTACCGGGGAGCTGTTTTTT.

CDR3 in amino acids: CASSPGNYGYTF. The CDR3 region has the DNA TGCGCCAGCAGTCCGGGAAACTATGGCTACACCTTC. The rearrangement links TRBV5-1 to TRBJ1-2, with no clear D. The CDR3 is 12 residues long. V was clipped by 5 bases and J by 2 bases, with 7 bases between them. Germline V gene data show CDR1 as SGHRS and CDR2 as YFSETQ.

This clone has just a few counts. The chain employs TRBV19 and TRBJ2-3; maybe TRBD1 (6 bases). Trimming removed 6 bases from V and 3 bases from J, with 13 bases in between. Germline V gene lookup returns CDR1 LNHDA and CDR2 SQIVND (reference sequence). This CDR3 comprises 14 residues. The CDR3: CASRNRVGTDTQYF. The CDR3 coding sequence is TGTGCCAGTAGAAACAGGGTCGGTACAGATACGCAGTATTTT.

The chain has TRBV19 and TRBJ2-3, with 8 bases fitting TRBD2. The ends lost 2 bases at V and 2 bases at J; junction bases unmatched: 6. Germline V gene lookup returns CDR1 LNHDA and CDR2 SQIVND (reference sequence). This CDR3 region has 16 residues. The CDR3 bases are TGTGCCAGTAGTATAAGCCGGGGGGGCCCCACAGATACGCAGTATTTT. It codes for CASSISRGGPTDTQYF.

This chain uses TRBV3-1 (or the pseudogene TRBV3-2) with TRBJ2-7; possibly TRBD2 for D (5 bases). Germline V lookup: CDR1 LGHDT, CDR2 YNNKEL (reference sequence). The CDR3 totals 13 residues. Trimming shortened V by 2 bases and J by 6 bases, and 11 bases separated the two germline ends. CDR3 sequence reads: CASSQSPGFEQYF. CDR3 DNA: TGTGCCAGCAGCCAATCCCCGGGATTCGAGCAGTACTTC.